These T cell receptor beta chains were read from a single sample in a study of neoadjuvant anti-PD-1 for oral cavity cancer. Here immunoSEQ multiplex PCR was the method, and the copy in TCRdb shows in-frame clones only, minus some. The table records 10,000 or so clones, roughly three fifths of them present only once. Specimen: PBMCs, collected after nivolumab (anti-PD-1) treatment. Receptors originate from a person between 40 and 79 years old with oral cavity squamous cell carcinoma. CDR3s include the opening cysteine and the closing phenylalanine or tryptophan.

V,length,CDR3
TRBV27,16,CASSLWAGASNEKLFF
TRBV27,10,CATQNPPQSF
TRBV9,14,CASTKRGANYGYTF
TRBV10-2,13,CASRDLADGKLFF
TRBV6-4,16,CASTLDSSSYNSPLHF
TRBV7-8,17,CASSPPLGRKSYNEQFF
TRBV28,16,CASSKTGGGSNQPQHF
TRBV7-9,14,CASSLAGGSLEQYF
TRBV5-4,15,CASSLGGSLTGELFF
TRBV2,13,CASRTGLNTEAFF
TRBV10-2,13,CASSRGLNTEAFF
TRBV23-1,22,CASSQSVRGMKREGPLQETQYF
TRBV6-5,14,CASSYGLATDTQYF
TRBV28,17,CASSLGETGIGAYEQYF
TRBV15,14,CATSRGDRGSPLHF
TRBV30,15,CAWREDGSGANVLTF
TRBV6-4,15,CASSLQRTGQDTQYF
TRBV6-6,14,CASSPVLRDQPQHF
TRBV19,16,CASSFGSGTGTGELFF
TRBV19,16,CASSISRRDTDSPLHF
TRBV7-8,14,CASSLARESYEQYF
TRBV7-8,17,CASSLGLPSASGNTIYF
TRBV9,15,CASRSESSYNSPLHF
TRBV5-1,13,CASSLEGRLEAFF
TRBV7-9,15,CASSLARSTGNTIYF
TRBV6-5,12,CASRRTGDGYTF
TRBV2,14,CASSPTSLNTEAFF
TRBV4-2,17,CASSQDETGTPYNEQFF
TRBV30,15,CAWSQTSGSIYEQYF
TRBV30,12,CAWSSGGETQYF
TRBV9,14,CASSERLAYNEQFF
TRBV6-5,15,CASKGGGVDTGELFF
TRBV6-1,15,CASRKPTHSGNTIYF
TRBV6-5,15,CASRRDRLETGELFF
TRBV27,16,CASSSSRAGVFYGYTF
TRBV28,12,CASRLASSGYTF
TRBV28,18,CASSLEGRGARANYGYTF
TRBV9,17,CASSGRGTSGSGGELFF
TRBV5-1,16,CASSLAGTGGYNEQFF
TRBV30,16,CAWSGGPGQGADTQYF
TRBV5-1,15,CASSFAGGRADTQYF
TRBV7-2,15,CASSSTGQGNQPQHF
TRBV15,15,CATSRDGTGGTEAFF
TRBV5-1,14,CASTLGRGATEAFF
TRBV14,15,CASSQDIISVDTQYF